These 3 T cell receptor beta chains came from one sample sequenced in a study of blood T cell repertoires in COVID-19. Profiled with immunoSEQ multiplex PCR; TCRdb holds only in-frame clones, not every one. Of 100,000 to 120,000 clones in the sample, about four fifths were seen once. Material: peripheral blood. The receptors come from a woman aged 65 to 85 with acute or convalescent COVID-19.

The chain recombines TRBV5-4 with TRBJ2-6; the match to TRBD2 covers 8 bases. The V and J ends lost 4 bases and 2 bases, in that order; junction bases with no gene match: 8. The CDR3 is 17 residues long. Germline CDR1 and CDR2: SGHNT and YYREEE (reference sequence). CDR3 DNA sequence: TGTGCCAGCAGCCGGGCCAGCGGGGGCACTGGGGCCAACGTCCTGACTTTC. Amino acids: CASSRASGGTGANVLTF.

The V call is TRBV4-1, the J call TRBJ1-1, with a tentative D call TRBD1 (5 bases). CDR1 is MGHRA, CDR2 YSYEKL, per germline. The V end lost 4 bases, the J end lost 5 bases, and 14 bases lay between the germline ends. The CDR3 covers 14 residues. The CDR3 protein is CASSLRQGGTEAFF. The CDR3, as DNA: TGCGCCAGCAGCCTACGGCAGGGAGGGACTGAAGCTTTCTTT.

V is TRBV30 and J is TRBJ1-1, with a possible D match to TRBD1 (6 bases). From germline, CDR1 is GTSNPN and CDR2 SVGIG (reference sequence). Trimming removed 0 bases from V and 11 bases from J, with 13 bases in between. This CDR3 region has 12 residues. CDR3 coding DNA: TGTGCCTGGAGTGTAACCTCAGGGGTCGCTTTCTTT. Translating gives CAWSVTSGVAFF.